Listed below are T cell receptor beta chains from one sample, sequenced in a study of T cell responses to AZD1222 COVID-19 vaccine. Measured with immunoSEQ multiplex PCR; TCRdb has only the in-frame clones, and not every one. The table includes around 100,000 clones, roughly 89% detected once. The sample in question was peripheral blood, obtained on day 0 of AZD1222 vaccination. These receptor sequences come from an adult in good health. CDR3s include the opening cysteine and the closing phenylalanine or tryptophan. The D gene is left open where the match is weak. The listing skips clone size in some rows; elsewhere it reads once, few, many or a size class.

cdr3_aa cdr3_nt v_call clone_size d_call j_call
CASSLGVGRGYTF TGTGCCAGCAGCTTAGGGGTGGGTAGGGGCTACACCTTC TRBV7-2 NA NA TRBJ1-2
CASSLAPAGLTDTQYF TGTGCCAGCAGCTTGGCCCCAGCGGGTCTCACAGATACGCAGTATTTT TRBV5-4 NA NA TRBJ2-3
CASSLLGRDSTDTQYF TGCGCCAGCAGCCTGCTCGGGAGGGATAGCACAGATACGCAGTATTTT TRBV5-1 NA TRBD2 TRBJ2-3
CASSLQVLHNEQFF TGTGCCAGCAGCCTACAGGTCCTCCACAATGAGCAGTTCTTC TRBV7-9 NA NA TRBJ2-1
CASSLRRNGYTF TGTGCCAGCAGCTTAAGACGTAATGGCTACACCTTC TRBV7-9 NA NA TRBJ1-2
CASSPRTKSTDTQYF TGTGCCAGCAGTCCCAGAACTAAGAGCACAGATACGCAGTATTTT TRBV27 NA NA TRBJ2-3
CASSLPYGYTF TGTGCCAGCAGTTTACCTTATGGCTACACCTTC TRBV27 NA NA TRBJ1-2
CASSVLQDAMGYTF TGTGCCAGCAGCGTACTCCAGGATGCGATGGGCTACACCTTC TRBV9 NA NA TRBJ1-2
CASSPPAGRYEQYF TGTGCCAGCAGCCCCCCAGCAGGCCGATACGAGCAGTACTTC TRBV7-9 NA NA TRBJ2-7
CASSRDSNQPQHF TGTGCCAGCAGCCGGGACAGCAATCAGCCCCAGCATTTT TRBV6-2/TRBV6-3 NA NA TRBJ1-5
CASSLDKVREKLFF TGCGCCAGCAGTCTTGACAAGGTGAGGGAAAAACTGTTTTTT TRBV10-1 few NA TRBJ1-4
CASSQDSQETQYF TGCGCCAGCAGCCAGGACAGCCAAGAGACCCAGTACTTC TRBV4-3 once NA TRBJ2-5
CASSLLTARGDDGYTF TGTGCCAGCAGCTTGCTGACTGCACGGGGGGACGATGGCTACACCTTC TRBV5-6 NA NA TRBJ1-2
CASSNRGAGLDTQYF TGTGCCAGCAGCAACCGGGGGGCCGGGCTGGATACGCAGTATTTT TRBV6-5 NA NA TRBJ2-3
CASSPWAGETGEKLFF TGTGCCAGCAGCCCCTGGGCGGGGGAAACGGGTGAAAAACTGTTTTTT TRBV11-2 NA NA TRBJ1-4
CASSYGQGGGYTF TGTGCCAGCAGCTACGGACAGGGAGGCGGCTACACCTTC TRBV7-3 NA TRBD1 TRBJ1-2
CASSGTDNQPQHF TGTGCCAGCAGCGGGACAGACAATCAGCCCCAGCATTTT TRBV7-6 NA TRBD1 TRBJ1-5
CASSMWQPGAGNTIYF TGTGCCAGTAGTATGTGGCAGCCCGGCGCTGGAAACACCATATATTTT TRBV19 NA NA TRBJ1-3
CASSLRSGQGRSGELFF TGCGCCAGCAGCTTAAGGAGCGGGCAGGGCCGGTCCGGGGAGCTGTTTTTT TRBV4-1 once NA TRBJ2-2
CASSQANSYEQYF TGTGCCAGCTCACAGGCTAATTCCTACGAGCAGTACTTC TRBV18 NA NA TRBJ2-7
CASSWFGSGGYEQYF TGTGCCAGCAGCTGGTTTGGTAGCGGGGGATACGAGCAGTACTTC TRBV11-2 NA TRBD2 TRBJ2-7
CASSLQQGGSEKLFF TGTGCCAGCAGTTTGCAACAGGGGGGGAGTGAAAAACTGTTTTTT TRBV28 NA TRBD1 TRBJ1-4
CASSISLSYNEQFF TGTGCCAGTAGTATAAGTCTCTCCTACAATGAGCAGTTCTTC TRBV19 NA NA TRBJ2-1
CSVEGQGDGEQFF TGCAGCGTTGAAGGACAGGGTGACGGTGAGCAGTTCTTC TRBV29-1 NA TRBD1 TRBJ2-1
CASSPGTSDYNEQFF TGTGCCAGCAGTCCAGGGACGTCCGACTACAATGAGCAGTTCTTC TRBV2 NA NA TRBJ2-1
CASSPLAGGTSTDTQYF TGTGCCAGCAGCCCATTAGCGGGGGGCACTAGCACAGATACGCAGTATTTT TRBV7-6 NA TRBD2 TRBJ2-3
CASTNGGQSIQYF TGTGCCAGCACCAACGGGGGACAGTCTATTCAGTACTTC TRBV6-5 NA NA TRBJ2-4
CASSEESAANQPQHF TGTGCCAGCAGTGAAGAAAGTGCAGCGAATCAGCCCCAGCATTTT TRBV2 NA NA TRBJ1-5
CASTASGREAFF TGTGCCAGCACCGCCAGCGGTAGGGAAGCTTTCTTT TRBV2 NA NA TRBJ1-1
CASSTPWNTEAFF TGTGCCAGCAGTACCCCATGGAACACTGAAGCTTTCTTT TRBV6-2/TRBV6-3 once NA TRBJ1-1
CAWSVGERVRQPQHF TGTGCCTGGAGTGTAGGGGAGAGAGTGCGCCAGCCCCAGCATTTT TRBV30 once NA TRBJ1-5
CASRLRVYELTNYGYTF TGCGCCAGCAGGTTGAGGGTATACGAGTTAACTAACTATGGCTACACCTTC TRBV4-3 NA NA TRBJ1-2
CASSRRQAPVLSGYTF TGTGCCAGCAGTAGACGACAGGCCCCCGTCCTTAGTGGCTACACCTTC TRBV27 NA NA TRBJ1-2
CATNRPREAFF TGTGCCACCAACAGACCGAGGGAAGCTTTCTTT TRBV28 NA NA TRBJ1-1
CATRGLAGADEQFF TGTGCCACCAGAGGACTAGCGGGGGCTGATGAGCAGTTCTTC TRBV24-1 NA TRBD2 TRBJ2-1
CASSSDPSEQFF TGTGCCAGCAGTTCCGATCCCAGTGAGCAGTTCTTC TRBV6-2/TRBV6-3 NA NA TRBJ2-1
CASSPRDRGTYGYTF TGTGCCAGCAGCCCCCGGGACAGGGGTACCTATGGCTACACCTTC TRBV3-1/TRBV3-2 NA TRBD1 TRBJ1-2
CASSDLGERGGLGTDTQYF TGTGCCAGCAGCGACCTCGGGGAGCGGGGGGGTCTGGGCACAGATACGCAGTATTTT TRBV7-9 NA TRBD2 TRBJ2-3
CASRKGRQATAFF TGTGCCAGCAGGAAAGGGCGTCAAGCGACGGCTTTCTTT TRBV2 NA NA TRBJ1-1
CASGGFGGELFF TGTGCCAGCGGGGGGTTTGGCGGGGAGCTGTTTTTT TRBV7-2 NA NA TRBJ2-2